This T cell receptor (beta chain) originates from a study of naive and memory T cell subsets. Study-wide findings and caveats: Both skin biopsy types reportedly yielded TCRs, tuberculin sites far more. This RNA-based method may be sensitive to activation-related transcript changes.

The CDR3 covers 16 residues. Germline V lookup: CDR1 SGHNT, CDR2 YYREEE (reference sequence). The J segment lost 0 bases and the V segment lost 2 bases, leaving 5 bases of the junction unmatched. This clonotype appeared a few times. Its antigen is undetermined. Four PCR rounds used nested alpha and beta constant region primers plus the SP2 primer. TCRdb re-derived calls from the UMI-ligation and nested PCR reads in MiXCR, one entry per CDR3 protein. Of tens of thousands of distinct CDR3 sequences listed, about 6.4% are singletons. Noted treatment: skin biopsy from PPD injection site in Mantoux-positive individual. The library had UMIs added by 3' ligation of an oligonucleotide to TCR cDNA. Reverse transcription used DNase-treated unsorted total RNA, aiming for 1 to 1000 ng.

The chain recombines TRBV5-4 with TRBJ2-1, with 7 nucleotides matching TRBD1. The TCR comes from an adult in good health. This material consisted of skin, taken from a tuberculin skin test site. CDR3: CASSLGQASSYNEQFF. CDR3 coding DNA: TGTGCCAGCAGCTTAGGACAGGCGAGCTCCTACAATGAGCAGTTCTTC.